These 32 T cell receptor beta chains were sequenced from one sample in a study of T cell repertoires in cytomegalovirus infection. Each CDR3 protein is one row after TCRdb ran MiXCR on the reads. The sample has fewer than 550,000 distinct CDR3 sequences; 26% are singletons. The sample consisted of PBMCs. The source of these receptors is a human donor in good health (CMV status not recorded). Some clones in this sample may be carry-over from other donors' samples.

This clonotype was seen once. V gene TRBV24-1 combines with J gene TRBJ2-1; TRBD2 matches at 11 bases. The CDR3 has 16 amino acids. V trimming: 3 bases; J trimming: 4 bases; junction bases outside the gene matches: 4. Germline V gives CDR1 KGHDR, CDR2 SFDVKD. CDR3 residues: CATSDTGTSGYNEQFF. CDR3 nucleotide sequence: TGTGCCACCAGTGATACCGGGACTAGCGGATACAATGAGCAGTTCTTC.

The V and J genes are TRBV7-3 and TRBJ1-5, with D possibly being TRBD1 (5 bases). The V gene lost 2 bases and the J gene lost 3 bases, with 17 bases spanning the gap. The CDR3 is 17 residues long. Germline CDR1 and CDR2: SGHTA and FQGTGA. CDR3 DNA sequence: TGTGCCAGCAGCTTAGATGATTGGGGCACTTCCAATCAGCCCCAGCATTTT. Its translation is CASSLDDWGTSNQPQHF.

The table lists this clonotype with a few counts. The gene calls are TRBV6-2 or TRBV6-3 and TRBJ2-7, with 9 bases aligning to TRBD2. Per the germline V gene, CDR1 is MNHEY and CDR2 is SVGEGT. Losses at the gene ends were 4 bases for V and 0 bases for J; bases not matched to a gene: 7. The CDR3 sequence is 16 residues long. CDR3 coding DNA: TGTGCCAGCAGTTCGGCTAGCGGGGTTCCCTCCTACGAGCAGTACGTC. Translation: CASSSASGVPSYEQYV.

The table lists this clonotype with a few counts. V is TRBV2 and J is TRBJ2-7; D possibly corresponds to TRBD2 (6 bases). The germline V gene has CDR1 SNHLY and CDR2 FYNNEI. The CDR3 extends over 15 amino acids. V was shortened by 0 bases and J by 10 bases, with 19 bases between the two germline ends. The CDR3, as DNA: TGTGCCAGCAGTGAAGCGCTAGGAATTGGACTAACCCAGTACTTC. Residues: CASSEALGIGLTQYF. The full variable domain, completed using reference TRBV2 and TRBJ2-7, is EPEVTQTPSHQVTQMGQEVILRCVPISNHLYFYWYRQILGQKVEFLVSFYNNEISEKSEIFDDQFSVERPDGSNFTLKIRSTKLEDSAMYFCASSEALGIGLTQYFGPGTRLTVT.

This clonotype was detected ten times or more. This chain connects TRBV7-2 to TRBJ2-5; 7 positions agree with TRBD2. Germline CDR1 SGHTA, CDR2 FQGNSA. CDR3 length: 16 residues. The J segment lost 2 bases and the V segment lost 1 base, leaving 7 bases of the junction unmatched. CDR3 residues: CASSLVRASGQETQYF. DNA of the CDR3: TGTGCCAGCAGCTTAGTAAGGGCTAGCGGACAAGAGACCCAGTACTTC.

The table lists this clonotype with a few counts. The chain links TRBV12-3 or TRBV12-4 to TRBJ2-3; no definite D call. The CDR3 loop spans 14 amino acids. With 5 bases removed from V and 1 base from J, the gap between germline ends came to 10 bases. The CDR3 reads CASSIRTGTDTQYF. The CDR3 DNA reads TGTGCCAGCAGTATCAGGACCGGCACAGATACGCAGTATTTT.

This clonotype was counted between two and nine times. The chain recombines TRBV7-7 with TRBJ2-5, with 8 bases that match TRBD2. Looked up from germline, CDR1 is SSHAT and CDR2 is FNYEAQ (reference sequence). This CDR3 is 14 amino acids long. V shed 5 bases and J 7 bases; nucleotides not matched to a gene: 9. The CDR3 nucleotides are TGTGCCAGCAGCGACCCGAGCGGGGGCGGGACCCAGTACTTC. Translated: CASSDPSGGGTQYF.

This clonotype has a handful of counts. The chain recombines TRBV12-3 or TRBV12-4 with TRBJ1-1, with unresolved D. Trimming took 7 bases from V and 1 from J, leaving 13 bases between them. The CDR3 has 14 residues. The CDR3 DNA reads as TGTGCCAGCATCCCCCAAAGAAGGAACACTGAAGCTTTCTTT. Amino acids: CASIPQRRNTEAFF.

The chain couples TRBV7-8 to TRBJ1-6, with D possibly being TRBD1 (5 bases). The CDR3 is made up of 13 amino acids. Germline CDR1 and CDR2: SGHVS and FQNEAQ. With 5 bases removed from V and 7 bases from J, the gap between germline ends came to 9 bases. The DNA of the CDR3 is TGTGCCAGCAGCCGGACACGAAATTCACCCCTCCACTTT. Protein: CASSRTRNSPLHF.

This clonotype was picked up many times. The CDR3 DNA follows: TGTGCCAGCAGCTTACTAGCGGGAGTTTACAATGAGCAGTTCTTC. Protein product: CASSLLAGVYNEQFF. V gene TRBV7-6 combines with J gene TRBJ2-1; TRBD2 matches at 10 bases. CDR1 and CDR2 from the germline V gene are SGHVS and FNYEAQ. V was pared by 2 bases and J by 4 bases, with 2 bases of the junction left unmatched. The CDR3 has 15 residues.

The chain has TRBV6-2 or TRBV6-3 and TRBJ2-7; 7 bases are shared with TRBD2. Trimming removed 4 bases from V and 3 bases from J; junction bases left unmatched: 15. The germline V gene has CDR1 MNHEY and CDR2 SVGEGT. This CDR3 has 17 residues. For the CDR3, the DNA is TGTGCCAGCAGTTTCCAGGGTAGCGGGCTTGGTTACTACGAGCAGTACGTC. Protein sequence: CASSFQGSGLGYYEQYV.

This rearrangement joins TRBV28 to TRBJ2-2, with 9 positions matching TRBD2. The length of the CDR3 is 13 residues. V was pared by 6 bases and J by 6 bases, with 2 bases of the junction left unmatched. Germline V gene data show CDR1 as MDHEN and CDR2 as SYDVKM. CDR3 region: CASRGLAPGELFF. The CDR3 coding sequence is TGTGCCAGCAGGGGACTAGCCCCCGGGGAGCTGTTTTTT.

In its sample, this clonotype was seen a few times. The chain carries TRBV12-3 or TRBV12-4 and TRBJ1-6; D call uncertain. V lost 3 bases, J lost 8 bases, and 5 bases lay in between. The CDR3 has 12 residues. The CDR3 region has the DNA TGTGCCAGCAGTTTCGCGTATTCACCCCTCCACTTT. The encoded protein is CASSFAYSPLHF.

The CDR3: CASSIITLNGYTF. The CDR3 nucleotides read TGTGCCAGTAGTATAATTACCCTAAATGGCTACACCTTC. The gene calls are TRBV19 and TRBJ1-2; D uncertain. In germline, CDR1 is LNHDA, CDR2 SQIVND (reference sequence). This CDR3 spans 13 amino acids. Trimming removed 2 bases at V and 6 bases at J, with 10 bases between.

This clonotype was detected a few times. V is TRBV7-2 and J is TRBJ2-1, with TRBD2 matching over 11 bases. Trimming cost V 4 bases and J 8 bases; bases outside gene matches: 13. The CDR3 has 17 residues. The germline gives CDR1 SGHTA, CDR2 FQGNSA. CDR3 nucleotides: TGTGCCAGCAGCTCACCCGGGACTAGCGGTGGTGCGGATGAGCAGTTCTTC. As protein: CASSSPGTSGGADEQFF. The whole variable domain, filled in from reference TRBV7-2 and TRBJ2-1, reads GAGVSQSPSNKVTEKGKDVELRCDPISGHTALYWYRQSLGQGLEFLIYFQGNSAPDKSGLPSDRFSAERTGGSVSTLTIQRTQQEDSAVYLCASSSPGTSGGADEQFFGPGTRLTVL.

The CDR3 protein is CASTEGQGEETQYF. The CDR3, as DNA: TGTGCCAGCACCGAGGGACAGGGTGAAGAGACCCAGTACTTC. The V and J genes are TRBV6-2 or TRBV6-3 and TRBJ2-5, with TRBD1 identical over 9 bases. Germline CDR1 MNHEY, CDR2 SVGEGT. V lost 7 bases to trimming and J lost 3 bases; unmatched junction nucleotides: 6. The CDR3 is 14 residues long.

This clonotype was seen a few times. The gene calls are TRBV2 and TRBJ2-1; TRBD2 matches 9 bases. With 8 bases clipped from V and 4 bases from J, the junction kept 12 bases outside the gene matches. CDR3 length: 16 amino acids. In germline, CDR1 is SNHLY, CDR2 FYNNEI. The CDR3 DNA sequence: TGTGCCAGCGTGGGGGTCGGCGGGAGGGGTTACAATGAGCAGTTCTTC. This sequence encodes CASVGVGGRGYNEQFF.

The V and J genes are TRBV29-1 and TRBJ2-1; weak D call: TRBD2 (6 bases). The ends were cut back, 0 bases at V and 5 bases at J, with 20 bases in the middle. The CDR3 length is 17 residues. The germline V gene encodes CDR1 SQVTM and CDR2 ANQGSEA. The CDR3 bases are TGCAGCGTTGAAGATGGGGCCAGCCGGGGGATTCACAATGAGCAGTTCTTC. Protein product: CSVEDGASRGIHNEQFF.

V is TRBV20-1 and J is TRBJ2-5; 7 bases line up with TRBD2. This CDR3 comprises 14 residues. CDR1 DFQATT and CDR2 SNEGSKA come from the germline V gene (reference sequence). CDR3 in amino acids: CSSFRAGLQETQYF. CDR3 bases: TGCAGCTCCTTCCGAGCGGGACTCCAAGAGACCCAGTACTTC.

This clonotype has a handful of counts. J is TRBJ2-1 and V is TRBV2; 11 bases line up with TRBD2. Germline CDR1 reads SNHLY; CDR2 reads FYNNEI. Trimming removed 1 base from V and 6 bases from J; junction bases left unmatched: 2. The CDR3 sequence is 15 residues long. In DNA form, the CDR3 reads TGTGCCAGCAGTGAAGAACTAGCGGGAGCCAATGAGCAGTTCTTC. This codes for CASSEELAGANEQFF.

CDR3 amino acids: CSAEGGLATNEQFF. For the CDR3, the DNA is TGCAGTGCTGAGGGGGGACTAGCGACCAATGAGCAGTTCTTC. The chain has TRBV20-1 and TRBJ2-1; 10 nucleotides match TRBD2. Losses at the gene ends were 5 bases for V and 6 bases for J; bases not matched to a gene: 7. Per the germline V gene, CDR1 is DFQATT and CDR2 is SNEGSKA (reference sequence). This CDR3 has 14 residues.

This clonotype has a handful of counts. This sequence joins TRBV7-8 and TRBJ2-7; D could derive from TRBD1 or TRBD2 (5 bases each). The CDR3 has 15 amino acids. Germline V gene sequence: CDR1 SGHVS, CDR2 FQNEAQ. V gave up 5 bases and J gave up 3 bases, with 17 bases separating them. The CDR3, as DNA: TGTGCCAGCAGCCCCCAGAGGGGCCTTGGCTACGAGCAGTACGTC. Its translation: CASSPQRGLGYEQYV.

This clonotype has only a few counts. V and J are TRBV30 and TRBJ2-7, with 9 bases fitting TRBD1. CDR1 GTSNPN and CDR2 SVGIG come from the germline V gene (reference sequence). The CDR3 has 15 amino acids. J lost 6 bases, V lost 1 base, and 10 bases had no gene match. In DNA form, the CDR3 reads TGTGCCTGGAGTGGAGAAGACAGGGGGAGAAGCGAGCAGTACTTC. Translation: CAWSGEDRGRSEQYF.

This clonotype was counted once. In DNA, the CDR3 is TGTGCCAGCAGCTCGGTCGGGAGCGATGAGCAGTTCTTC. This translates into CASSSVGSDEQFF. The rearrangement uses TRBV5-6 and TRBJ2-1, with D possibly being TRBD2 (6 bases). Germline CDR1 SGHDT, CDR2 YYEEEE. The V end was cut by 3 bases, the J end by 8 bases, with 12 bases between. There are 13 residues in the CDR3.

This clonotype was counted at least ten times. The chain links TRBV7-2 to TRBJ2-3, with D perhaps being TRBD1 or TRBD2 (5 bases each). From germline, CDR1 is SGHTA and CDR2 FQGNSA. This CDR3 comprises 15 residues. Trimming took off 4 bases at V and 6 bases at J, with 17 bases between the two ends. The DNA for the CDR3 is TGTGCCAGCAGCTATCAGGGACCTTGGAGCGATACGCAGTATTTT. It is translated as CASSYQGPWSDTQYF.

This sequence joins TRBV6-5 and TRBJ2-7; D call uncertain. Trimming cost V 2 bases and J 2 bases, with 7 bases left between them. Germline CDR1 reads MNHEY; CDR2 reads SVGAGI. This CDR3 region has 13 residues. In nucleotides, the CDR3 is TGTGCCAGCAGTTACGGGTCGACCTACGAGCAGTACTTC. Its translation is CASSYGSTYEQYF.

This clonotype was detected a few times. The chain joins TRBV29-1 to TRBJ2-3, with D tentatively TRBD2 (5 bases). This CDR3 comprises 10 residues. Deletions cut 4 bases from V and 14 bases from J, with 13 bases between. Germline CDR1 and CDR2: SQVTM and ANQGSEA. In DNA form, the CDR3 reads TGCAGCGTTGGGGGAGAAGAGTTGTATTTT. Translation: CSVGGEELYF.

The CDR3 region is CASSRQGPLDTQYF. CDR3 sequence (DNA): TGTGCCAGTAGTAGACAGGGACCCTTGGATACGCAGTATTTT. This chain joins TRBV19 and TRBJ2-3, with TRBD1 matching over 7 bases. The V gene's germline CDR1 is LNHDA and CDR2 SQIVND (reference sequence). The CDR3 totals 14 residues. Unmatched junction bases numbered 7, after V lost 4 bases and J lost 6 bases.

This rearrangement joins TRBV20-1 to TRBJ1-1, with D possibly matching TRBD1 (5 bases). V gave up 0 bases and J gave up 5 bases, with 10 bases separating them. Germline CDR1 is DFQATT and CDR2 is SNEGSKA (reference sequence). The CDR3 consists of 13 residues. CDR3: CSARDAGRTEAFF. CDR3 sequence (DNA): TGCAGTGCTAGAGATGCAGGGAGGACTGAAGCTTTCTTT.

The genes are TRBV7-9 and TRBJ2-7; 9 positions match TRBD2. J lost 2 bases, V lost 2 bases, and 10 bases had no gene match. Looked up from germline, CDR1 is SEHNR and CDR2 is FQNEAQ (reference sequence). This CDR3 is built from 17 residues. The CDR3 sequence: CASSLSSRLAGPYEQYV. The CDR3 bases are TGTGCCAGCAGCTTATCGAGCCGGCTAGCGGGACCCTACGAGCAGTACGTC.

Concerning this clonotype: A clone one base away is much larger, so this may be a read error. The chain recombines TRBV11-3 with TRBJ1-1, with 7 nucleotides matching TRBD1. CDR3 length: 19 residues. The ends lost 5 bases at V and 2 bases at J; junction bases unmatched: 20. Germline CDR1 is SGHNT and CDR2 is YENEEA. The CDR3 reads CASSPGQWHLRDTNTEAFF. The CDR3 DNA reads as TGTGCCAGCAGCCCGGGACAGTGGCACCTTCGAGATACCAACACTGAAGCTTTCTTT.

This chain connects TRBV6-8 to TRBJ2-3; weak D call: TRBD2 (6 bases). Trimming removed 4 bases from V and 5 bases from J, with 16 bases in between. The CDR3 contains 15 residues. From germline, CDR1 is MNHGY and CDR2 SAAAGT. CDR3 amino acids: CASSLSGDSRDTQYF. The CDR3 nucleotides are TGTGCCAGCAGTTTGTCGGGAGATTCTCGAGATACGCAGTATTTT.